One sample yielded the 26 T cell receptor beta chains listed below, sequenced in a study of blood T cell repertoires in COVID-19 (TCRdb year 2020). Library construction relied on the immunoSEQ multiplex PCR assay. Not all clones reach the TCRdb copy of this immuneACCESS table, which keeps in-frame sequences only. Checked studies attribute under half of the gap to unresolved V genes and leave the rest unexplained. A total of 250,000 or so clones appear in this sample, roughly 90% of them only once. The ten largest account for roughly 9% of the sample. Source material: PBMCs or T cells enriched from blood (not recorded which). The receptors were sampled from a man between 35 and 55 years old who had recovered from COVID-19.

The chain is built from TRBV28 and TRBJ1-2, with 8 bases lining up with TRBD1. Looked up from germline, CDR1 is MDHEN and CDR2 is SYDVKM. The CDR3 contains 14 residues. The junction had 4 bases not matched to a gene; V was cut back by 3 bases and J by 4 bases. The CDR3 loop is CASSFFGTGYGYTF. The CDR3 region has the DNA TGTGCCAGCAGTTTTTTCGGGACAGGCTATGGCTACACCTTC.

The rearrangement joins TRBV7-8 to TRBJ1-6, with a tentative D call TRBD1 (6 bases). The CDR3 contains 18 residues. With 1 base removed from V and 5 bases from J, the gap between germline ends came to 18 bases. The germline V gene encodes CDR1 SGHVS and CDR2 FQNEAQ. The DNA of the CDR3 is TGTGCCAGCAGCTTAGTTCGACACAGGGAGAAGGATAATTCACCCCTCCACTTT. It specifies CASSLVRHREKDNSPLHF. Full variable domain (outside the CDR3, taken from reference TRBV7-8 and TRBJ1-6): GAGVSQSPRYKVAKRGQDVALRCDPISGHVSLFWYQQALGQGPEFLTYFQNEAQLDKSGLPSDRFFAERPEGSVSTLKIQRTQQEDSAVYLCASSLVRHREKDNSPLHFGNGTRLTVT.

J is TRBJ2-7 and V is TRBV29-1; 8 bases match TRBD2. The CDR3 consists of 16 residues. Germline CDR1 SQVTM, CDR2 ANQGSEA. Trimming cost V 2 bases and J 0 bases; bases outside gene matches: 9. As DNA, the CDR3 is TGCAGCGTTGAATGGCGGGGGGCCCGAAGCTCCTACGAGCAGTACTTC. Protein sequence: CSVEWRGARSSYEQYF.

The table lists this clone with a count of one. The chain employs TRBV5-6 and TRBJ1-1; 8 bases line up with TRBD1. With V trimmed by 3 bases and J by 6 bases, 7 bases remained unmatched. The CDR3 spans 14 residues. Per the germline V gene, CDR1 is SGHDT and CDR2 is YYEEEE. The CDR3 nucleotides are TGTGCCAGCAGCTGGACCACAGGGGGTTCTGAAGCTTTCTTT. Protein: CASSWTTGGSEAFF. Supplemented by reference TRBV5-6 and TRBJ1-1, the full variable domain reads DAGVTQSPTHLIKTRGQQVTLRCSPKSGHDTVSWYQQALGQGPQFIFQYYEEEERQRGNFPDRFSGHQFPNYSSELNVNALLLGDSALYLCASSWTTGGSEAFFGQGTRLTVV.

This chain links TRBV18 with TRBJ1-1; D ambiguous. Per germline, CDR1 KGHSH and CDR2 LQKENI. CDR3 size: 15 residues. Between the trimmed V and J ends, which lost 0 bases and 5 bases, there was a span of 13 bases. The CDR3 here is CASSPPKGRGTEAFF. The CDR3 region has the DNA TGTGCCAGCTCACCACCGAAGGGCCGGGGAACTGAAGCTTTCTTT. Variable domain in full (rest from reference TRBV18 and TRBJ1-1): NAGVMQNPRHLVRRRGQEARLRCSPMKGHSHVYWYRQLPEEGLKFMVYLQKENIIDESGMPKERFSAEFPKEGPSILRIQQVVRGDSAAYFCASSPPKGRGTEAFFGQGTRLTVV.

The chain couples TRBV5-8 to TRBJ1-6; 11 bases map to TRBD1. The V and J ends lost 4 bases and 3 bases, in that order; junction bases with no gene match: 3. CDR3 size: 16 residues. Germline V lookup: CDR1 SGHTS, CDR2 YDEGEE. The CDR3 loop is CASSPGQGVYNSPLHF. The CDR3 region has the DNA TGTGCCAGCAGCCCGGGACAGGGGGTCTATAATTCACCCCTCCACTTT.

The chain uses TRBV3-1 (or the pseudogene TRBV3-2) and TRBJ2-1; TRBD2 matches at 9 bases. V shed 2 bases, J shed 1 base, and the junction held 0 bases outside the gene matches. This CDR3 comprises 15 residues. CDR1 is LGHDT and CDR2 is YNNKEL in the germline V gene (reference sequence). CDR3 region: CASSQLAGSYNEQFF. DNA for the CDR3: TGTGCCAGCAGCCAACTAGCGGGGTCCTACAATGAGCAGTTCTTC.

The count of this clone is one. The V gene is TRBV7-8, the J gene TRBJ1-4; tentative D call: TRBD1 (6 bases). CDR1 is SGHVS, CDR2 FQNEAQ, per germline. Trimming stripped 4 bases from V and 7 bases from J, with 16 bases between. CDR3 length: 15 amino acids. The CDR3: CASSSNSGHTEKLFF. DNA of the CDR3: TGTGCCAGCAGCTCGAATTCGGGACATACTGAAAAACTGTTTTTT.

V is TRBV4-1 and J is TRBJ2-7; TRBD1 might be the D (6 bases). Trimming took 2 bases from V and 0 from J, leaving 11 bases between them. In germline, CDR1 is MGHRA, CDR2 YSYEKL. The CDR3 is made up of 15 amino acids. The CDR3 reads CASSQQGQASYEQYF. The CDR3 coding sequence is TGCGCCAGCAGCCAACAGGGGCAGGCCTCCTACGAGCAGTACTTC.

The rearrangement joins TRBV7-9 to TRBJ2-3, with no clear D. The V end was cut by 2 bases, the J end by 2 bases, with 14 bases between. CDR1 and CDR2 (germline): SEHNR, FQNEAQ (reference sequence). This CDR3 contains 16 residues. This CDR3 is CASSLMKLRLTDTQYF. The CDR3 nucleotides are TGTGCCAGCAGCTTAATGAAATTGCGACTCACAGATACGCAGTATTTT.

In DNA, the CDR3 is TGTGCCAGCTCACCGACACAGAGACCTGGAAACACCATATATTTT. It yields the protein CASSPTQRPGNTIYF. The chain carries TRBV18 and TRBJ1-3, with D hard to call. Between the trimmed V and J ends, which lost 3 bases and 2 bases, there was a span of 11 bases. The CDR3 is 15 residues long. Germline CDR1 reads KGHSH; CDR2 reads LQKENI.

The V gene is TRBV28, the J gene TRBJ2-7; 7 bases map to TRBD1. Germline V gene data show CDR1 as MDHEN and CDR2 as SYDVKM. The junction had 12 bases not matched to a gene; V was cut back by 9 bases and J by 1 base. CDR3 length: 15 residues. CDR3 loop: CASSPGTARSYEQYF. CDR3 in DNA: TGTGCCAGTAGTCCGGGGACAGCTCGATCCTACGAGCAGTACTTC.

The J gene is TRBJ2-3, the V gene TRBV7-8; 10 bases line up with TRBD2. This CDR3 is 15 amino acids long. Trimming at V came to 3 bases and at J to 2 bases, leaving 2 bases not matched to a gene. Germline CDR1 reads SGHVS; CDR2 reads FQNEAQ. The chain's CDR3 is CASSFSGRPTDTQYF. CDR3 DNA sequence: TGTGCCAGCAGCTTTAGCGGGAGGCCCACAGATACGCAGTATTTT.

This clone was seen a handful of times. The CDR3, as DNA: TGTGCCAGCAGTGTCGGCGGGAGCACAGATACGCAGTATTTT. It yields the protein CASSVGGSTDTQYF. The chain joins TRBV6-6 to TRBJ2-3; D might be TRBD2 (5 bases). This CDR3 spans 14 amino acids. V was shortened by 5 bases and J by 0 bases, with 9 bases between the two germline ends. Per germline, CDR1 MNHNY and CDR2 SVGAGI (reference sequence).

This chain joins TRBV7-9 and TRBJ1-4; 9 positions agree with TRBD1. The germline CDR1 and CDR2 sequences are SEHNR and FQNEAQ (reference sequence). This CDR3 is built from 14 residues. Trimming took 4 bases from V and 8 from J; bases not matched to a gene: 5. CDR3 nucleotides: TGTGCCAGCAGCTCGACAGGGGGAGACGAAAAACTGTTTTTT. Its protein is CASSSTGGDEKLFF.

This clone showed up just once. The gene calls are TRBV11-2 and TRBJ1-3; D call uncertain. In germline, CDR1 is SGHAT, CDR2 FQNNGV. The CDR3 length is 15 residues. With 1 base removed from V and 2 bases from J, the gap between germline ends came to 9 bases. The CDR3 coding sequence is TGTGCCAGCAGCTTAGTTGGCAGAACTGGAAACACCATATATTTT. Translation: CASSLVGRTGNTIYF.

This rearrangement joins TRBV28 to TRBJ2-5, with 8 bases lining up with TRBD1. The CDR3 sequence is 14 residues long. Germline lookup yields CDR1 MDHEN and CDR2 SYDVKM. The V segment lost 6 bases and the J segment 2 bases; nucleotides outside the gene matches: 5. CDR3 sequence reads: CASRRDRGQETQYF. As DNA, the CDR3 is TGTGCCAGCAGACGTGACAGGGGACAAGAGACCCAGTACTTC.

The J gene is TRBJ1-5, the V gene TRBV21-1. TRBV21-1 represents a pseudogene. This CDR3 has 17 residues. CDR3 region: CASSKGAAADVSQPQHF. The CDR3 bases are TGTGCCAGCAGCAAAGGTGCGGCAGCCGACGTGAGTCAGCCCCAGCATTTT.

The rearrangement joins TRBV15 to TRBJ2-2, with a possible D match to TRBD1 (5 bases). This CDR3 has 13 amino acids. V was clipped by 3 bases and J by 7 bases, with 9 bases between them. The germline gives CDR1 LNHNV, CDR2 YYDKDF (reference sequence). As DNA, the CDR3 is TGTGCCACCAGCAGGTGGGGCGGCGGGGAGCTGTTTTTT. Translated, it gives CATSRWGGGELFF.

The rearrangement links TRBV19 to TRBJ2-5; a possible D gene is TRBD1 (6 bases). Germline CDR1 and CDR2: LNHDA and SQIVND (reference sequence). The CDR3 runs to 15 residues. Trimming took off 10 bases at V and 5 bases at J, with 23 bases between the two ends. CDR3 nucleotides: TGTGCCACCAGTACCTCCCGGACAGCGCGGGAGACCCAGTACTTC. Translation gives CATSTSRTARETQYF.

J is TRBJ1-2 and V is TRBV28; D remains unclear. The CDR3 consists of 13 residues. Trimming removed 2 bases at V and 7 bases at J, with 11 bases between. CDR1 MDHEN and CDR2 SYDVKM come from the germline V gene. The CDR3 DNA follows: TGTGCCAGCAGTTTAGGGCAGCCAAGTGGCTACACCTTC. Translation: CASSLGQPSGYTF.

In its sample, this clone was seen once. The CDR3 sequence: CASSEGVSGNQPQHF. The CDR3 DNA sequence: TGCGCCAGCAGCGAGGGGGTTTCGGGCAATCAGCCCCAGCATTTT. The chain uses TRBV4-3 and TRBJ1-5; D might be TRBD1 (6 bases). The V gene's germline CDR1 is LGHNA and CDR2 YSLEER. The germline V and J ends were trimmed by 5 bases and 2 bases, with 13 bases remaining between them. The CDR3 extends over 15 amino acids.

V and J are TRBV18 and TRBJ2-7; 7 positions agree with TRBD1. V was pared by 5 bases and J by 4 bases, with 8 bases of the junction left unmatched. Germline V gives CDR1 KGHSH, CDR2 LQKENI. CDR3 length: 14 residues. This chain's CDR3 is CASSSDRDDYEQYF. Here the CDR3 DNA reads TGTGCCAGCTCATCCGACAGGGACGATTACGAGCAGTACTTC.

The chain joins TRBV2 to TRBJ2-2; no clear D. Germline assignment: CDR1 SNHLY and CDR2 FYNNEI. The ends were cut back, 6 bases at V and 3 bases at J, with 11 bases in the middle. The CDR3 spans 14 residues. Here the CDR3 DNA reads TGTGCCAGCAGACTTCCTGCGTACACCGGGGAGCTGTTTTTT. Amino acids: CASRLPAYTGELFF. Supplemented by reference TRBV2 and TRBJ2-2, the full variable domain reads EPEVTQTPSHQVTQMGQEVILRCVPISNHLYFYWYRQILGQKVEFLVSFYNNEISEKSEIFDDQFSVERPDGSNFTLKIRSTKLEDSAMYFCASRLPAYTGELFFGEGSRLTVL.

The rearrangement uses TRBV28 and TRBJ2-3, with 11 positions matching TRBD2. CDR3 length: 18 amino acids. V lost 2 bases and J lost 0; bases outside the gene matches: 7. Germline lookup yields CDR1 MDHEN and CDR2 SYDVKM. CDR3 in DNA: TGTGCCAGCAGTTTACCAACGGGACTAGCGGAAAGCACAGATACGCAGTATTTT. Amino acids: CASSLPTGLAESTDTQYF.

V is TRBV12-3 or TRBV12-4 and J is TRBJ1-1; D may be TRBD1 (5 bases). The CDR3 loop spans 13 amino acids. V gave up 5 bases and J gave up 7 bases, with 14 bases separating them. The CDR3 nucleotides read TGTGCCAGCAGTGACAGAGGCGTCGTTGAAGCTTTCTTT. This codes for CASSDRGVVEAFF.